Following are 27 T cell receptor beta chains from one sample sequenced in a study of breast tumors, draining lymph nodes, adjacent tissues. Axillary draining lymph nodes of breast cancer patients supplied the node samples. TCRdb processed the multiplex PCR reads anew with MiXCR; each CDR3 protein has one entry. The repertoire holds roughly 220,000 distinct CDR3 sequences, with about 34% as singletons. Sequencing used axillary lymph node tissue. These receptors came from a female donor with breast cancer. Some clones in this sample may be carry-over from other donors' samples.

This clonotype was seen only a few times. It may be a read error: a sequence one base away is much more abundant. It is likely a read error, because the conserved phenylalanine at the end of the CDR3 is missing. J is TRBJ2-1 and V is TRBV9; D unclear. There are 13 residues in the CDR3. Per the germline V gene, CDR1 is SGDLS and CDR2 is YYNGEE. V lost 10 bases to trimming and J lost 3 bases, with 14 bases between them. CDR3 loop: CAHQGYLYNEQFS. Written as DNA, the CDR3 is TGTGCCCACCAAGGGTACCTCTACAATGAGCAGTTCTCC.

This clonotype came up many times. The chain uses TRBV6-5 and TRBJ2-3; TRBD2 aligns across 10 bases. Germline V gene data show CDR1 as MNHEY and CDR2 as SVGAGI. The CDR3 has 12 residues. V gave up 6 bases and J gave up 9 bases; unmatched junction bases: 3. In nucleotides, the CDR3 is TGTGCCAGCAGCCAACTAGCGGGGACGCAGTATTTT. Its protein is CASSQLAGTQYF.

Comments on this clonotype: One end of the junction fails to match germline, which may point to a read error. V and J are TRBV9 and TRBJ1-2, with D possibly TRBD1 on 5 matching bases. From germline, CDR1 is SGDLS and CDR2 YYNGEE. The CDR3 has 15 amino acids. Here the CDR3 reads CASSPRLGGDYGSTF. The CDR3 DNA reads TGTGCCAGCAGCCCCCGTCTGGGGGGTGACTATGGCTCCACCTTC.

This rearrangement joins TRBV2 to TRBJ1-1; D is unclear. This CDR3 contains 13 residues. V was pared by 1 base and J by 6 bases, with 9 bases between. Germline CDR1 SNHLY, CDR2 FYNNEI. CDR3 nucleotide sequence: TGTGCCAGCAGTGAAGTCCGGGCTCCTGAAGCTTTCTTT. Protein sequence: CASSEVRAPEAFF.

Turning to this clonotype: The conserved phenylalanine or tryptophan normally closing the CDR3 is absent here, so this likely arose from a read error. The chain couples TRBV20-1 to TRBJ1-5; 10 bases match TRBD1. The CDR3 is made up of 15 amino acids. V lost 3 bases, J lost 3 bases, and 5 bases stayed unmatched. In germline, CDR1 is DFQATT, CDR2 SNEGSKA (reference sequence). CDR3 residues: CSASGGQGYNQPQHG. The CDR3 region has the DNA TGCAGTGCTAGCGGGGGACAGGGGTACAATCAGCCCCAGCATGGT.

This clonotype has at least ten counts. The chain carries TRBV5-6 and TRBJ2-1; TRBD1 aligns across 7 bases. V trimming: 0 bases; J trimming: 3 bases; junction bases outside the gene matches: 6. CDR1 and CDR2 from the germline V gene are SGHDT and YYEEEE. This CDR3 is 16 amino acids long. CDR3 bases: TGTGCCAGCAGCTTGGTTAGGGGGCGAGACTACAATGAGCAGTTCTTC. Translating gives CASSLVRGRDYNEQFF.

Ten or more counts support this clonotype. V usage is TRBV5-1 and J usage is TRBJ1-2, with D possibly matching TRBD1 (6 bases). CDR3 size: 14 residues. The V gene's germline CDR1 is SGHRS and CDR2 YFSETQ. Trimming pared 4 bases from V and 8 bases from J, leaving 18 bases between. CDR3 nucleotides: TGCGCCAGCAGCCGAACAGGGATATCGGAGGGCTACACCTTC. As protein: CASSRTGISEGYTF.

This chain links TRBV5-1 with TRBJ1-2; 9 bases fit TRBD1. CDR1 and CDR2 from the germline V gene are SGHRS and YFSETQ. Trimming took 4 bases from V and 8 from J; bases not matched to a gene: 12. The CDR3 has 15 residues. DNA of the CDR3: TGCGCCAGCAGCCAAGTCCGGGGACAGGGACACGGCTACACCTTC. It codes for CASSQVRGQGHGYTF.

The rearrangement links TRBV19 to TRBJ2-7; 10 nucleotides match TRBD2. Per the germline V gene, CDR1 is LNHDA and CDR2 is SQIVND (reference sequence). V lost 5 bases, J lost 6 bases, and 13 bases stayed unmatched. The CDR3 is made up of 16 amino acids. CDR3 sequence reads: CASSSSPGTSATEQYF. CDR3 nucleotide sequence: TGTGCCAGTAGTTCGTCCCCCGGGACTAGCGCAACCGAGCAGTACTTC.

This clonotype was seen at least ten times. This rearrangement joins TRBV7-2 to TRBJ1-6, with a tentative D call TRBD1 (5 bases). V shed 4 bases and J shed 10 bases, with 20 bases lying between them. Germline V gene data show CDR1 as SGHTA and CDR2 as FQGNSA. This CDR3 contains 16 residues. CDR3 residues: CASSWPGARAGSPLHF. The CDR3 DNA reads as TGTGCCAGCAGCTGGCCCGGGGCCAGGGCCGGGTCACCCCTCCACTTT. The entire variable domain, with the rest obtained from reference TRBV7-2 and TRBJ1-6, is as follows: GAGVSQSPSNKVTEKGKDVELRCDPISGHTALYWYRQSLGQGLEFLIYFQGNSAPDKSGLPSDRFSAERTGGSVSTLTIQRTQQEDSAVYLCASSWPGARAGSPLHFGNGTRLTVT.

Comment on this clonotype: A read error may be the cause here, since a much bigger clone is one base away. Because it lacks the conserved phenylalanine or tryptophan at the end, this CDR3 is likely a read error. The chain carries TRBV19 and TRBJ2-6; 9 bases agree with TRBD1. From germline, CDR1 is LNHDA and CDR2 SQIVND (reference sequence). Trimming took 5 bases from V and 4 from J; bases not matched to a gene: 6. The length of the CDR3 is 16 residues. The CDR3 DNA sequence: TGTGCCAGTAGTTTTTACAGGGGGCGCGGGGCCAACGTCCTGACTTCC. Its protein product is CASSFYRGRGANVLTS.

The chain recombines TRBV6-1 with TRBJ2-7, with D unclear. This CDR3 is built from 15 residues. Germline V CDR1 and CDR2: MNHNS, SASEGT. V was clipped by 4 bases and J by 5 bases, with 18 bases between them. The CDR3 spells CASSASGKLVDEQYF. In DNA form, the CDR3 reads TGTGCCAGCAGTGCATCTGGGAAGCTAGTGGACGAGCAGTACTTC.

This clonotype was seen a single time. One junction end does not reproduce the germline sequence, and a read error may be involved. The chain carries TRBV10-3 and TRBJ2-1; the match to TRBD2 covers 10 bases. The germline V gene encodes CDR1 ENHRY and CDR2 SYGVKD. This CDR3 has 13 amino acids. The CDR3, as DNA: TGTGCCATTAGTGAAAGCGGGAGGGCTCCTTTGTTCTTC. Encoded protein: CAISESGRAPLFF.

The sample holds many counts of this clonotype. The chain uses TRBV19 and TRBJ2-7; D is unclear. Germline-derived CDR1 and CDR2 are LNHDA and SQIVND (reference sequence). The CDR3 consists of 14 residues. V lost 5 bases and J 4 bases, leaving 15 bases between the germline ends. The CDR3 loop is CASSLSLVRYEQYF. In nucleotides, the CDR3 is TGTGCCAGTAGTTTATCCCTCGTTAGGTACGAGCAGTACTTC.

This clonotype has at least ten counts. This chain connects TRBV19 to TRBJ2-6; the D is unclear. The germline gives CDR1 LNHDA, CDR2 SQIVND (reference sequence). This CDR3 contains 16 residues. The germline V and J ends were trimmed by 0 bases and 2 bases, with 8 bases remaining between them. CDR3 region: CASSIERRAGANVLTF. As DNA, the CDR3 is TGTGCCAGTAGTATAGAAAGACGTGCTGGGGCCAACGTCCTGACTTTC.

This clonotype was seen a handful of times. The V call is TRBV5-4, the J call TRBJ2-2, with D tentatively TRBD1 (5 bases). Trimming took off 4 bases at V and 2 bases at J, with 12 bases between the two ends. The CDR3 totals 15 residues. The V gene's germline CDR1 is SGHNT and CDR2 YYREEE (reference sequence). The CDR3 DNA follows: TGTGCCAGCAGCCTGGGGCAGAAAAACACCGGGGAGCTGTTTTTT. Residues: CASSLGQKNTGELFF.

This clonotype came up many times. The chain employs TRBV19 and TRBJ2-7; the match to TRBD2 covers 7 bases. The CDR3 runs 15 residues. The germline CDR1 and CDR2 sequences are LNHDA and SQIVND (reference sequence). The trim removed 3 bases at V and 3 bases at J, leaving 8 bases unmatched. This chain's CDR3 is CASSMWASGDYEQYF. CDR3 DNA: TGTGCCAGTAGTATGTGGGCTAGCGGAGACTACGAGCAGTACTTC.

The chain combines TRBV9 with TRBJ1-2; no clear D gene. Trimming left V 0 bases short and J 3 bases short, with 12 bases between. The CDR3 covers 15 residues. Germline V CDR1 and CDR2: SGDLS, YYNGEE. The CDR3, as DNA: TGTGCCAGCAGCGTAGTTGAGGGCCTCGACTATGGCTACACCTTC. This gives the protein CASSVVEGLDYGYTF.

V and J are TRBV5-6 and TRBJ2-7, with D possibly being TRBD2 (5 bases). Trimming took off 4 bases at V and 6 bases at J, with 11 bases between the two ends. Germline V lookup: CDR1 SGHDT, CDR2 YYEEEE. This CDR3 spans 12 amino acids. CDR3 nucleotide sequence: TGTGCCAGCAGCCTTCCCCGGGGCGAGCAGTACTTC. Amino acid sequence: CASSLPRGEQYF.

This clonotype has a count of ten or more. The chain has TRBV14 and TRBJ2-2; D is uncertain. The germline V gene encodes CDR1 SGHDN and CDR2 FVKESK. With 4 bases removed from V and 3 bases from J, the gap between germline ends came to 3 bases. This CDR3 is built from 12 residues. The CDR3 region is CASSLYTGELFF. The CDR3 coding sequence is TGTGCCAGCAGCCTTTACACCGGGGAGCTGTTTTTT.

The genes are TRBV7-2 and TRBJ2-5; 15 bases agree with TRBD2. Germline CDR1 SGHTA, CDR2 FQGNSA. V shed 4 bases, J shed 1 base, and the junction held 7 bases outside the gene matches. The CDR3 contains 18 residues. This chain's CDR3 is CASSSGLAGGRAQETQYF. For the CDR3, the DNA is TGTGCCAGCAGCTCGGGACTAGCGGGAGGCAGGGCCCAAGAGACCCAGTACTTC.

In its sample, this clonotype was seen a few times. This may stem from a read error, because a much larger clone lies one nucleotide away. V is TRBV5-1 and J is TRBJ2-7; 9 nucleotides align to TRBD2. The CDR3 extends over 13 amino acids. CDR1 and CDR2 (germline): SGHRS, YFSETQ. Written as DNA, the CDR3 is TGCGCCAGCAGCCAGACTAGCGGATACGACCAGTACTTC. Translated, it gives CASSQTSGYDQYF.

In DNA, the CDR3 is TGTGCCAGCAACGAGGCCGCGGGTTCACCCCTCCACTTT. Translated, it gives CASNEAAGSPLHF. This chain uses TRBV9 with TRBJ1-6, with D unclear. The ends were cut back, 6 bases at V and 9 bases at J, with 13 bases in the middle. Germline V gene sequence: CDR1 SGDLS, CDR2 YYNGEE. This CDR3 contains 13 residues.

Concerning this clonotype itself: A much larger clone is a single base away; this may be a read error. This rearrangement joins TRBV5-1 to TRBJ2-2; D could derive from TRBD1 or TRBD2 (5 bases each). The CDR3 is 13 residues long. Germline loops: CDR1 SGHRS, CDR2 YFSETQ. The CDR3 DNA sequence: TGCGCCAGCAGCTTGGTTCGGCTAGGGGACCTGTTTTTT. Its translation is CASSLVRLGDLFF. Looking up the rest from reference TRBV5-1 and TRBJ2-2 gives the full variable domain: KAGVTQTPRYLIKTRGQQVTLSCSPISGHRSVSWYQQTPGQGLQFLFEYFSETQRNKGNFPGRFSGRQFSNSRSEMNVSTLELGDSALYLCASSLVRLGDLFFGEGSRLTVL.

The J gene is TRBJ1-1, the V gene TRBV20-1; 9 bases fit TRBD1. Germline CDR1 and CDR2: DFQATT and SNEGSKA (reference sequence). Germline trimming cut 6 bases from V and 3 bases from J; bases unmatched to any gene: 11. The CDR3 sequence is 15 residues long. CDR3 in amino acids: CSAQGTGRRDTEAFF. CDR3 DNA: TGCAGTGCGCAGGGGACAGGGCGACGTGACACTGAAGCTTTCTTT.

This clonotype showed up just a few times. Since no conserved phenylalanine or tryptophan closes the CDR3, a read error is the likely cause. The rearrangement links TRBV9 to TRBJ2-5; D call uncertain. V shed 0 bases and J shed 2 bases, with 5 bases lying between them. Germline V gene lookup returns CDR1 SGDLS and CDR2 YYNGEE. The CDR3 is made up of 13 amino acids. CDR3 bases: TGTGCCAGCAGCGTAGTCGAACAAGAGACCCAGTACTCC. It yields the protein CASSVVEQETQYS.

As concerns this clonotype: At one boundary the junction diverges from the germline segment, which might be a read error. This rearrangement joins TRBV29-1 to TRBJ2-1; the match to TRBD2 covers 11 bases. Per the germline V gene, CDR1 is SQVTM and CDR2 is ANQGSEA. This CDR3 contains 19 residues. The CDR3 loop is CAWSYGIYRLAGKGNEQFF. The CDR3 DNA is TGTGCCTGGAGTTACGGCATTTACCGACTAGCGGGAAAGGGCAATGAGCAGTTCTTC.